This T cell receptor beta chain was recorded in a study of response to subunit inactivated influenza vaccine. Notes on this clonotype: Its antigen is still unknown.

Each CDR3 protein gets one entry after TCRdb re-called the RT-PCR reads with MiXCR. This table holds fewer than 750,000 distinct CDR3 sequences, 11% to 15% found once. General study results and limits: Every seasonal influenza vaccination brings in few new T cells, the authors suggested.

The germline gives CDR1 SGHTA, CDR2 FQGNSA. CDR3 length: 15 residues. Trimming removed 4 bases from V and 0 bases from J, with 13 bases in between. The material was PBMCs from blood, obtained about 13 days after vaccination. This sequence originates from a man aged 50-60 years who received an inactivated influenza vaccine. The J gene is TRBJ2-7, the V gene TRBV7-2; a weak D match, TRBD2 (5 bases). CDR3 in DNA: TGTGCCAGCAGCTCTTCGGGGTCGCTCTCCTACGAGCAGTACTTC. Its translation is CASSSSGSLSYEQYF.